These 28 T cell receptor beta chains were all obtained from the same sample, sequenced in a study of blood T cells in healthy people across ages. Alongside a J-beta primer mix, a sample-barcoded 5' primer served in a second PCR lasting 7 to 11 cycles. TCRdb re-called the 5' RACE reads with MiXCR, one entry per CDR3 protein. The sample holds about 650,000 distinct CDR3 sequences; over 40% are singletons and the top ten take roughly 14%. The specimen sequenced was blood. The receptors stem from a woman older than 75 in good health.

This chain joins TRBV28 and TRBJ2-3; D unclear. Germline CDR1 MDHEN, CDR2 SYDVKM. Deletions cut 1 base from V and 0 bases from J, with 11 bases between. CDR3 size: 16 residues. CDR3 sequence: CASSLFGVTSTDTQYF. CDR3 DNA sequence: TGTGCCAGCAGTTTATTTGGCGTAACTAGCACAGATACGCAGTATTTT.

The rearrangement uses TRBV2 and TRBJ1-5, with D perhaps TRBD1 (6 bases). Trimming cost V 11 bases and J 4 bases, with 24 bases left between them. Germline V gives CDR1 SNHLY, CDR2 FYNNEI. The CDR3 is 16 amino acids. CDR3: CAGKPWGQGRNQPQHF. CDR3 sequence (DNA): TGTGCCGGCAAACCCTGGGGGCAGGGGAGGAATCAGCCCCAGCATTTT.

The chain uses TRBV6-2 or TRBV6-3 and TRBJ2-7; the D is unclear. Germline V gene data show CDR1 as MNHEY and CDR2 as SVGEGT. CDR3 length: 15 residues. The germline V and J ends were trimmed by 1 base and 0 bases, with 10 bases remaining between them. The CDR3 DNA reads as TGTGCCAGCAGTTACTTTACAGTCCTCTCCTACGAGCAGTACTTC. It encodes CASSYFTVLSYEQYF.

This clonotype showed up many times. V usage is TRBV25-1 and J usage is TRBJ2-1; 8 bases match TRBD2. The CDR3 is 14 amino acids. CDR1 and CDR2 (germline): MGHDK, SYGVNS. V gave up 6 bases and J gave up 1 base; unmatched junction bases: 2. The CDR3 DNA reads as TGTGCCAGCAGAAGCGGGAGATCCTACAATGAGCAGTTCTTC. It codes for CASRSGRSYNEQFF.

The chain has TRBV10-3 and TRBJ1-1; 9 bases map to TRBD1. CDR3 length: 16 amino acids. V shed 3 bases and J 8 bases; nucleotides not matched to a gene: 13. Germline V CDR1 and CDR2: ENHRY, SYGVKD. The CDR3 sequence is CAISDGDRARNFEAFF. The CDR3 DNA reads TGTGCCATCAGTGATGGGGACAGGGCCCGGAATTTCGAAGCTTTCTTT.

There are many counts of this clonotype. The V and J genes are TRBV18 and TRBJ2-5; TRBD1 might be the D (6 bases). The CDR3 has 15 residues. The germline gives CDR1 KGHSH, CDR2 LQKENI. V lost 1 base and J 2 bases, leaving 11 bases between the germline ends. The CDR3 spells CASSPRRQAQETQYF. CDR3 DNA sequence: TGTGCCAGCTCACCACGGAGACAGGCGCAAGAGACCCAGTACTTC.

Comments on this clonotype: A junction end diverges from the germline sequence, so it may reflect a read error. The gene calls are TRBV6-2 or TRBV6-3 and TRBJ2-5; perhaps TRBD1 as D (5 bases). The CDR3 covers 16 residues. Germline lookup yields CDR1 MNHEY and CDR2 SVGEGT. The CDR3 DNA follows: TGTGGCAGCAGTTACGGAAGGGGCCCCTACCAAGAGACCCAGTACTTC. It codes for CGSSYGRGPYQETQYF.

A remark on this clonotype: This may come from a read error, since a much larger clone is one base off. J is TRBJ2-7 and V is TRBV20-1, with 10 bases aligning to TRBD2. The J segment lost 10 bases and the V segment lost 0 bases, leaving 9 bases of the junction unmatched. The CDR3 contains 14 residues. The germline gives CDR1 DFQATT, CDR2 SNEGSKA (reference sequence). CDR3 in amino acids: CSARDATSGFIQYF. CDR3 nucleotides: TGCAGTGCTAGAGATGCGACTAGCGGGTTTATTCAGTACTTC.

The gene calls are TRBV11-2 and TRBJ1-6, with TRBD1 as a possible D gene (5 bases). Germline loops: CDR1 SGHAT, CDR2 FQNNGV. Trimming pared 5 bases from V and 2 bases from J, leaving 19 bases between. The CDR3 runs 18 residues. Here the CDR3 DNA reads TGTGCCAGCAGCCGGGGACGGGGGTTTAATCCCTATAATTCACCCCTCCACTTT. Translating it yields CASSRGRGFNPYNSPLHF.

A note on this clonotype: A junction boundary mismatches the germline segment, possibly from a read error. This chain links TRBV7-3 with TRBJ2-1; a weak D match, TRBD2 (5 bases). CDR1 is SGHTA and CDR2 is FQGTGA in the germline V gene. The CDR3 runs to 12 residues. CDR3 DNA: TGTGCCGGCAGCTCGGGGTACAATGAGCAGTTCTTC. Its translation is CAGSSGYNEQFF.

The chain has TRBV20-1 and TRBJ2-1; TRBD2 aligns across 11 bases. V lost 3 bases and J lost 7; bases outside the gene matches: 8. Germline CDR1 reads DFQATT; CDR2 reads SNEGSKA (reference sequence). This CDR3 region has 15 residues. CDR3 protein: CSASSLAGDSNEQFF. The CDR3 DNA is TGCAGTGCTAGTTCACTAGCGGGAGATAGTAATGAGCAGTTCTTC.

The chain joins TRBV9 to TRBJ2-1; 9 bases are a match to TRBD2. The CDR3 covers 16 residues. Germline assignment: CDR1 SGDLS and CDR2 YYNGEE. Losses at the gene ends were 0 bases for V and 8 bases for J; bases not matched to a gene: 9. CDR3 region: CASSVVGLARGDEQFF. The CDR3 DNA follows: TGTGCCAGCAGCGTAGTGGGACTAGCCCGCGGGGATGAGCAGTTCTTC.

The rearrangement uses TRBV12-3 or TRBV12-4 and TRBJ1-2; TRBD1 might be the D (5 bases). V was cut by 3 bases and J by 1 base, with 15 bases left in between. This CDR3 region has 16 residues. CDR3 DNA sequence: TGTGCCAGCAGTTTGGGGACGGGACGGCTTAACTATGGCTACACCTTC. Residues: CASSLGTGRLNYGYTF.

Of note for this clonotype: This may be a read error, as it is one base from a much larger clone. The chain recombines TRBV4-2 with TRBJ1-2, with 10 bases aligning to TRBD1. The CDR3 has 18 amino acids. CDR1 is LGHNA, CDR2 YNFKEQ, per germline. The CDR3: CAGSQVSGTGVSSGGYTF. CDR3 nucleotides: TGTGCCGGCAGCCAAGTATCCGGGACAGGGGTTTCTTCAGGAGGCTACACCTTC.

V and J are TRBV20-1 and TRBJ1-5; D is ambiguous. The germline gives CDR1 DFQATT, CDR2 SNEGSKA (reference sequence). The length of the CDR3 is 12 residues. Trimming pared 7 bases from V and 0 bases from J, leaving 7 bases between. The DNA of the CDR3 is TGCAGTGGGGCCGTTAGCAATCAGCCCCAGCATTTT. Protein product: CSGAVSNQPQHF.

This clonotype was recorded many times. The rearrangement uses TRBV3-1 and TRBJ2-3; D gene uncertain. CDR1 LGHDT and CDR2 YNNKEL come from the germline V gene (reference sequence). V lost 1 base to trimming and J lost 1 base, with 12 bases between them. CDR3 length: 16 residues. CDR3 residues: CASSQGVGGGTDTQYF. As DNA, the CDR3 is TGTGCCAGCAGCCAAGGTGTGGGTGGGGGCACAGATACGCAGTATTTT.

The chain combines TRBV7-2 with TRBJ2-3, with 9 bases that match TRBD1. Germline V gives CDR1 SGHTA, CDR2 FQGNSA. The CDR3 is made up of 16 amino acids. The junction had 4 bases not matched to a gene; V was cut back by 3 bases and J by 0 bases. The CDR3 nucleotides read TGTGCCAGCAGCTTTACCGGGACAGGGAGCACAGATACGCAGTATTTT. It is translated as CASSFTGTGSTDTQYF.

Notes on this clonotype: It may be a read error: a sequence one base away is much more abundant. The chain is built from TRBV9 and TRBJ1-1; no clear D gene. V dropped 3 bases and J dropped 4 bases, with 10 bases sitting between them. Germline CDR1 and CDR2: SGDLS and YYNGEE. This CDR3 is built from 13 residues. CDR3 in amino acids: CASSGVGSTEAFF. The CDR3 nucleotides are TGTGCCAGCAGCGGAGTGGGGAGCACTGAAGCTTTCTTT. The variable domain in full, with the rest retrieved from reference TRBV9 and TRBJ1-1, is DSGVTQTPKHLITATGQRVTLRCSPRSGDLSVYWYQQSLDQGLQFLIQYYNGEERAKGNILERFSAQQFPDLHSELNLSSLELGDSALYFCASSGVGSTEAFFGQGTRLTVV.

This chain uses TRBV29-1 with TRBJ2-1; no clear D. The length of the CDR3 is 15 residues. Germline V gives CDR1 SQVTM, CDR2 ANQGSEA. V gave up 1 base and J gave up 1 base, with 11 bases separating them. The CDR3 is CSVEGSLVSYNEQFF. As DNA, the CDR3 is TGCAGCGTTGAAGGGTCCCTAGTATCCTACAATGAGCAGTTCTTC.

Many counts were recorded for this clonotype. V is TRBV5-1 and J is TRBJ2-7; D uncertain. V shed 0 bases and J shed 5 bases, with 12 bases lying between them. From germline, CDR1 is SGHRS and CDR2 YFSETQ. The CDR3 is 14 amino acids. DNA for the CDR3: TGCGCCAGCAGCTTGGCCATCGACACCAACGAGCAGTACTTC. Amino acid sequence: CASSLAIDTNEQYF.

With respect to this clonotype: This may come from a read error, since a much larger clone is one base off. The chain has TRBV18 and TRBJ2-1; D is tentatively TRBD1 or TRBD2 (5 bases each). The germline CDR1 and CDR2 sequences are KGHSH and LQKENI. This CDR3 is built from 14 residues. The CDR3 protein is CAGSPGRDHNEQFF. The DNA for the CDR3 is TGTGCCGGCTCACCGGGTCGGGACCACAATGAGCAGTTCTTC. The full variable domain, completed using reference TRBV18 and TRBJ2-1, is NAGVMQNPRHLVRRRGQEARLRCSPMKGHSHVYWYRQLPEEGLKFMVYLQKENIIDESGMPKERFSAEFPKEGPSILRIQQVVRGDSAAYFCAGSPGRDHNEQFFGPGTRLTVL.

This clonotype has ten or more counts. The chain has TRBV28 and TRBJ2-1; D call uncertain. The germline V and J ends were trimmed by 7 bases and 9 bases, with 7 bases remaining between them. The CDR3 is made up of 10 amino acids. Germline CDR1 is MDHEN and CDR2 is SYDVKM. CDR3 sequence (DNA): TGTGCCAGCAAGCAGGTTGAGCAGTTCTTC. Residues: CASKQVEQFF.

The rearrangement joins TRBV29-1 to TRBJ2-1; 9 bases agree with TRBD1. V trimming: 6 bases; J trimming: 6 bases; junction bases outside the gene matches: 9. Germline values: CDR1 SQVTM, CDR2 ANQGSEA. This CDR3 region has 14 residues. In DNA form, the CDR3 reads TGCAGCGTCGCTCCGGGGGACAGGGCCAATGAGCAGTTCTTC. Amino acids: CSVAPGDRANEQFF.

The chain combines TRBV4-1 with TRBJ2-5, with a possible D match to TRBD2 (5 bases). V lost 1 base, J lost 11 bases, and 20 bases lay in between. Germline CDR1 MGHRA, CDR2 YSYEKL. The CDR3 loop spans 15 amino acids. The CDR3 DNA sequence: TGCGCCAGCAGCCAAGTTAGCGACCCCTACAATGAGCAGTACTTC. Its protein product is CASSQVSDPYNEQYF.

This clonotype was recorded only once. The gene calls are TRBV7-2 and TRBJ2-7, with D possibly being TRBD1 (5 bases). V was cut by 1 base and J by 6 bases, with 13 bases left in between. In germline, CDR1 is SGHTA, CDR2 FQGNSA. This CDR3 contains 14 residues. The CDR3 DNA sequence: TGTGCCAGCAGCTTAGAAACCAGGGCTGGCGAGCAGTACTTC. This encodes CASSLETRAGEQYF.

This clonotype was recorded at least ten times. The CDR3 DNA follows: TGTGCCAGCAGTCGGACAGGGGAATATGGCTACACCTTC. Amino acids: CASSRTGEYGYTF. The chain carries TRBV6-6 and TRBJ1-2; 9 nucleotides align to TRBD1. Germline trimming cut 5 bases from V and 5 bases from J; bases unmatched to any gene: 3. Germline CDR1 MNHNY, CDR2 SVGAGI (reference sequence). The CDR3 runs to 13 residues.

The chain has TRBV7-9 and TRBJ2-3; the match to TRBD1 covers 7 bases. The germline V gene has CDR1 SEHNR and CDR2 FQNEAQ (reference sequence). The V gene end was trimmed by 2 bases and the J gene end by 0 bases; junction bases not matched to a gene: 8. The CDR3 is made up of 17 amino acids. The CDR3 region is CASSLLTGRTSTDTQYF. CDR3 nucleotides: TGTGCCAGCAGCTTATTGACAGGGCGGACCAGCACAGATACGCAGTATTTT.

The chain couples TRBV20-1 to TRBJ2-1; TRBD2 aligns across 12 bases. V trimming: 1 base; J trimming: 1 base; junction bases outside the gene matches: 8. The CDR3 covers 18 residues. Germline values: CDR1 DFQATT, CDR2 SNEGSKA (reference sequence). The CDR3 region is CSARVGLAGGRSYNEQFF. DNA for the CDR3: TGCAGTGCTAGAGTGGGCCTAGCGGGGGGGCGATCCTACAATGAGCAGTTCTTC.